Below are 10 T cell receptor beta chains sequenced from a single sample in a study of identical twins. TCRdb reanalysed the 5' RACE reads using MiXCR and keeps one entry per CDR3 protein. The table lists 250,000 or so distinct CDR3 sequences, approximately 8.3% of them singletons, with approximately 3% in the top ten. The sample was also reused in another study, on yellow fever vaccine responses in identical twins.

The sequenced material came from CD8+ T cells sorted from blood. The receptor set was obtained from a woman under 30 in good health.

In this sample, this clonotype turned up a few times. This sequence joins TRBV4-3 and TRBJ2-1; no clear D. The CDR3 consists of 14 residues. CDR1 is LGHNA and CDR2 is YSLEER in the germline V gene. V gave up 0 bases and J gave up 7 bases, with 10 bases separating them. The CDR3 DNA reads TGCGCCAGCAGCCAAGAGTTTCGGGCGAATGAGCAGTTCTTC. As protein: CASSQEFRANEQFF.

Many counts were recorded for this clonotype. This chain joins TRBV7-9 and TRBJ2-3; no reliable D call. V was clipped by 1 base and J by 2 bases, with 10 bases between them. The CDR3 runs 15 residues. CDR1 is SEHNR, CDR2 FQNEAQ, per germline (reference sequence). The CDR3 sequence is CASSLVLHHTDTQYF. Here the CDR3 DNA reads TGTGCCAGCAGCTTAGTTCTACACCACACAGATACGCAGTATTTT.

The CDR3 loop is CASSQELLRGGETQYF. The DNA of the CDR3 is TGTGCCAGCAGCCAAGAACTACTCAGGGGGGGAGAGACCCAGTACTTC. This sequence joins TRBV14 and TRBJ2-5, with D perhaps given as TRBD1 or TRBD2 (7 bases each). The CDR3 contains 16 residues. CDR1 and CDR2 from the germline V gene are SGHDN and FVKESK. V was shortened by 0 bases and J by 4 bases, with 15 bases between the two germline ends.

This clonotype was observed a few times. CDR3 DNA: TGTGCCAGCAGTTTGGTGACAGGGGGCGGGGGGCAGTACTTC. Amino acids: CASSLVTGGGGQYF. The chain joins TRBV27 to TRBJ2-7, with 10 bases that match TRBD1. The V and J ends lost 3 bases and 9 bases, in that order; junction bases with no gene match: 8. CDR3 size: 14 residues. Per germline, CDR1 MNHEY and CDR2 SMNVEV (reference sequence).

The CDR3 spells CASSQDSVSGANVLTF. The CDR3 DNA sequence: TGCGCCAGCAGCCAAGATAGTGTCTCTGGGGCCAACGTCCTGACTTTC. J is TRBJ2-6 and V is TRBV4-3, with D uncertain. Germline lookup yields CDR1 LGHNA and CDR2 YSLEER. This CDR3 is built from 16 residues. Between the trimmed V and J ends, which lost 0 bases and 0 bases, there was a span of 6 bases.

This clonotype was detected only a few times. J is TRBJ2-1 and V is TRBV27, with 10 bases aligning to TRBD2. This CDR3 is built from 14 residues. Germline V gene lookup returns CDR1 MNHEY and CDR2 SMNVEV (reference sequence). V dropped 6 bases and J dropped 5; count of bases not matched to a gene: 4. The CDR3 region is CASSLSGRNNEQFF. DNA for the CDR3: TGTGCCAGCAGCCTTAGCGGGAGGAACAATGAGCAGTTCTTC.

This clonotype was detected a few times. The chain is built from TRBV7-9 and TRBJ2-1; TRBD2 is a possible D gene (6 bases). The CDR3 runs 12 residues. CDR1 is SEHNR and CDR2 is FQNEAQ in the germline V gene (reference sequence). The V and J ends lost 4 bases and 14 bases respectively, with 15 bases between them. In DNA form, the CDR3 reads TGTGCCAGCAGCTCGGACTACCCCGTGGAGTTCTTC. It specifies CASSSDYPVEFF. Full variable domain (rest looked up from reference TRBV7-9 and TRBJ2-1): DTGVSQNPRHKITKRGQNVTFRCDPISEHNRLYWYRQTLGQGPEFLTYFQNEAQLEKSRLLSDRFSAERPKGSFSTLEIQRTEQGDSAMYLCASSSDYPVEFFGPGTRLTVL.

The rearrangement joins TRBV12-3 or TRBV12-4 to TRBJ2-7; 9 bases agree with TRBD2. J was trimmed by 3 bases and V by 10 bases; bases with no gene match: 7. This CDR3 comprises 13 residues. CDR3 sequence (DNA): TGTGCCACCCTCCTGACTAGCGGCTACGAGCAGTACTTC. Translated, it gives CATLLTSGYEQYF.

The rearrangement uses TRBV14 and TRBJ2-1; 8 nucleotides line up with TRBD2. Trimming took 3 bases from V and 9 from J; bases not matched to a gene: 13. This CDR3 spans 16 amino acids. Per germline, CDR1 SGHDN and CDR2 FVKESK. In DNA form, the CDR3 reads TGTGCCAGCAGCCAGGGTCGTGGGACTAGTGTAAGTGAGCAGTTCTTC. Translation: CASSQGRGTSVSEQFF.

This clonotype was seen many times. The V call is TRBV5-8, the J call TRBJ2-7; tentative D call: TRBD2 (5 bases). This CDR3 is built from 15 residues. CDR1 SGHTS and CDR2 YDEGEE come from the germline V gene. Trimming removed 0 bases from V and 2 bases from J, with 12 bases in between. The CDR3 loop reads CASSLVREPTYEQYF. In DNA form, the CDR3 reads TGTGCCAGCAGCTTGGTGAGGGAACCGACCTACGAGCAGTACTTC.